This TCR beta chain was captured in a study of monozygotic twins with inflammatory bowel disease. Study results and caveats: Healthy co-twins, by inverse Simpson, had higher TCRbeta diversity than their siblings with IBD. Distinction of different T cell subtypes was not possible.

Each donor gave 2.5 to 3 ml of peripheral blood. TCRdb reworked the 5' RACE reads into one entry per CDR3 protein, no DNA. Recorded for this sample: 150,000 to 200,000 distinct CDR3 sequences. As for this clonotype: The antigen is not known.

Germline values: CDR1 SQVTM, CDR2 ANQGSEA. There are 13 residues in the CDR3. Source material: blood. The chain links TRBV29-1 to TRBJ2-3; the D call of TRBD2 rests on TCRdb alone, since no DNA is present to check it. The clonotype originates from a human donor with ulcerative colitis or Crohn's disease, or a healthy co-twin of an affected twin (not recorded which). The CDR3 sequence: CSVGARFTDTQYF.